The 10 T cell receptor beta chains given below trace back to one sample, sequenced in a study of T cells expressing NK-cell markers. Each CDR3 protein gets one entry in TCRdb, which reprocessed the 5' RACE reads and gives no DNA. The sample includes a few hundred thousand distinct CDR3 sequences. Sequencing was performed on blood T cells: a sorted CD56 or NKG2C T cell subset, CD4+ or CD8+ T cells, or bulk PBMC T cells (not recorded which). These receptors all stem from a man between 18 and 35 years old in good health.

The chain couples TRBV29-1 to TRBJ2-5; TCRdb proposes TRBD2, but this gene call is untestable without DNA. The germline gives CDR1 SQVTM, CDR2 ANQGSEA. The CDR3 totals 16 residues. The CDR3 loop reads CSVDLTSGMLHETQYF.

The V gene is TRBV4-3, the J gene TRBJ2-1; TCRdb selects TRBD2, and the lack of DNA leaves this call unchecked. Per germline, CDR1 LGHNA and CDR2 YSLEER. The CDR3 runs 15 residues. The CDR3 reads CASSHGKREGNEQFF.

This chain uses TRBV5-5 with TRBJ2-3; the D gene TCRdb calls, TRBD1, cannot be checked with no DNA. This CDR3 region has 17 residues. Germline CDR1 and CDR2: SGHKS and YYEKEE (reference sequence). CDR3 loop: CATQLGVRDRGPDTQYF.

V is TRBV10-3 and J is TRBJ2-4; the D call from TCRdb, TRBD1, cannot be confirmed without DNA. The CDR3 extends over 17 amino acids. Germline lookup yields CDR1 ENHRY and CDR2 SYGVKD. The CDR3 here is CAISEGVGRQAKNIQYF.

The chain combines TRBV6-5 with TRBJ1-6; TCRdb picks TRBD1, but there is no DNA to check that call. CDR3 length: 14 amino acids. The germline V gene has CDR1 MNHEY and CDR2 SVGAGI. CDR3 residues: CASKNSGQNSPLHF.

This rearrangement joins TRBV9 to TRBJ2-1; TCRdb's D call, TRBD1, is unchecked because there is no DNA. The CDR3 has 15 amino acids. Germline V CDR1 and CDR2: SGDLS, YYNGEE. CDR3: CASSAMTGDAKEQFF.

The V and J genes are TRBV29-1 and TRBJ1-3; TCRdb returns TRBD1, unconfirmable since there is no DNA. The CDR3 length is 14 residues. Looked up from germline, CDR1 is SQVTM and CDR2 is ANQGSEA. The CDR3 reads CSVGLPSSGNTIYF.

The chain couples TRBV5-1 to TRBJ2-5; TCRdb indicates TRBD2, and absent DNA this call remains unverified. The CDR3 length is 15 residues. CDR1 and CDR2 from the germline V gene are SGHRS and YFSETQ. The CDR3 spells CASARGASGQETQYF.

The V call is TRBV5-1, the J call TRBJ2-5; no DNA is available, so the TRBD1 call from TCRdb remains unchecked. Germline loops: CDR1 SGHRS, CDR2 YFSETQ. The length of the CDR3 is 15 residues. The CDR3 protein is CASSVGQGLRETQYF.

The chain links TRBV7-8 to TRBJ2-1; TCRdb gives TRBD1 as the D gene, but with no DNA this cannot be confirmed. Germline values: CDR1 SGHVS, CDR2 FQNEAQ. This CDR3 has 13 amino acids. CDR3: CASSSAPGGEQFF.